This T cell receptor (beta chain) was recorded in a study of blood T cell repertoires in COVID-19. This CDR3 has 12 amino acids. Trimming left V 6 bases short and J 2 bases short, with 11 bases between. The germline V gene has CDR1 GTSNPN and CDR2 SVGIG (reference sequence). Clones were read by immunoSEQ multiplex PCR, and TCRdb kept only the in-frame ones, dropping some. The sample contains 250,000 to 300,000 clones, roughly 89% of which appear only once. The chain is built from TRBV30 and TRBJ2-7; D gene uncertain. Sequencing was carried out using peripheral blood. The receptor was isolated from a middle-aged woman who had recovered from COVID-19. CDR3 residues: CACGPRTYEQYF. The CDR3 DNA reads as TGTGCCTGCGGCCCCAGGACCTACGAGCAGTACTTC. Full variable domain (missing parts from reference TRBV30 and TRBJ2-7): SQTIHQWPATLVQPVGSPLSLECTVEGTSNPNLYWYRQAAGRGLQLLFYSVGIGQISSEVPQNLSASRPQDRQFILSSKKLLLSDSGFYLCACGPRTYEQYFGPGTRLTVT.